This passage covers 13 T cell receptor delta chains from one sample sequenced in a study of gamma-delta chains in newborns, infants, children (dated by TCRdb to the late 2010s). Sequenced on an Illumina MiSeq. TCRdb reprocessed the public data with the CATT caller; entries with the same nucleotide sequence were combined afterwards. Present in this sample are around 9,700 delta-chain clones, approximately 22% of which were seen just once. The leading ten clones occupy around 4% of the sample. Material for sequencing was blood. Source of these receptors: a child who was a newborn, infant or young child, either healthy, febrile or measles-vaccinated (not recorded which).

The chain has TRDV2 and TRDJ1; 9 bases fit TRDD3. This CDR3 region has 20 residues. V dropped 3 bases and J dropped 0; count of bases not matched to a gene: 19. Germline CDR1 is GEAIGNYY and CDR2 is EKD. The CDR3 region is CACDPATGGTTNMYTDKLIF. The DNA of the CDR3 is TGTGCCTGTGACCCCGCGACTGGGGGAACTACGAATATGTACACCGATAAACTCATCTTT.

By share, this clone counts as medium-sized. The rearrangement uses TRDV2 and TRDJ1, with unresolved D. V lost 3 bases to trimming and J lost 0 bases, with 7 bases between them. The CDR3 has 13 amino acids. The germline V gene encodes CDR1 GEAIGNYY and CDR2 EKD. The CDR3 DNA is TGTGCCTGTGACCCCTTAAACACCGATAAACTCATCTTT. This sequence encodes CACDPLNTDKLIF.

This clone was picked up a small number of times. One junction end disagrees with the germline gene, perhaps due to a read error. V and J are TRDV2 and TRDJ3; TRDD3 matches at 13 bases. There are 20 residues in the CDR3. Germline V gene data show CDR1 as GEAIGNYY and CDR2 as EKD. CDR3: CACDTATGGYASWDTRQMFF. The DNA of the CDR3 is TGTGCCTGTGACACCGCTACTGGGGGATACGCATCCTGGGACACCCGGCAGATGTTTTTC.

This clone rates as medium-sized. J is TRDJ1 and V is TRDV2; TRDD3 matches 10 bases. V lost 3 bases and J lost 2; bases outside the gene matches: 5. Germline V gene data show CDR1 as GEAIGNYY and CDR2 as EKD. The CDR3 extends over 15 amino acids. CDR3 DNA sequence: TGTGCCTGTGACGCTATGGGGGATACTACCGATAAACTCATCTTT. Its protein is CACDAMGDTTDKLIF.

The chain joins TRDV2 to TRDJ1; 13 positions agree with TRDD3. The length of the CDR3 is 16 residues. V shed 3 bases and J 5 bases; nucleotides not matched to a gene: 8. Per germline, CDR1 GEAIGNYY and CDR2 EKD. DNA of the CDR3: TGTGCCTGTGACCTTTGTACTGGGGGATACGGTGATAAACTCATCTTT. It translates to CACDLCTGGYGDKLIF.

This clone was counted between two and nine times. The chain joins TRDV2 to TRDJ1, with TRDD3 as a possible D gene (6 bases). CDR3 length: 15 amino acids. Germline lookup yields CDR1 GEAIGNYY and CDR2 EKD. Deletions cut 3 bases from V and 0 bases from J, with 13 bases between. As DNA, the CDR3 is TGTGCCTGTGACGGGGTGGGGGCTCACACCGATAAACTCATCTTT. It specifies CACDGVGAHTDKLIF.

By share, this clone counts as medium-sized. The sample contains more than one DNA sequence encoding this CDR3. The chain recombines TRDV2 with TRDJ3, with TRDD3 identical over 10 bases. CDR1 GEAIGNYY and CDR2 EKD come from the germline V gene. This CDR3 contains 20 residues. The V gene end was trimmed by 2 bases and the J gene end by 0 bases; junction bases not matched to a gene: 9. CDR3 nucleotides: TGTGCCTGTGACAAGGTACTGGGGGATCCCAGCTCCTGGGACACCCGACAGATGTTTTTC. Residues: CACDKVLGDPSSWDTRQMFF.

Turning to this clone: The junction and the germline gene differ at one end; a read error may be behind it. This sequence joins TRDV2 and TRDJ1; D possibly corresponds to TRDD3 (6 bases). The CDR3 loop spans 24 amino acids. In germline, CDR1 is GEAIGNYY, CDR2 EKD. Here the CDR3 DNA reads TGTGCATGTGACACCGTGGTCTTTCCTGAAACGTTAATGGGGGGGGCGGAGTACACCGATAAACTCATCTTT. Amino acids: CACDTVVFPETLMGGAEYTDKLIF.

In DNA form, the CDR3 reads TGTGCCTGTGACACCTTAGAGTCTTACTGGGGGATACCCGCCGATAAACTCATCTTT. This codes for CACDTLESYWGIPADKLIF. This chain links TRDV2 with TRDJ1; 12 nucleotides align to TRDD3. This CDR3 contains 19 residues. After removal of 0 bases from V and 3 bases from J, the junction contained 13 bases not matched to a gene. CDR1 and CDR2 (germline): GEAIGNYY, EKD.

This sequence joins TRDV2 and TRDJ3; D is possibly TRDD3 (6 bases). CDR1 is GEAIGNYY, CDR2 EKD, per germline. V was shortened by 0 bases and J by 2 bases, with 13 bases between the two germline ends. The CDR3 is 18 residues long. The CDR3 reads CACDTGGPDAWDTRQMFF. In DNA, the CDR3 is TGTGCCTGTGACACCGGGGGACCCGACGCCTGGGACACCCGACAGATGTTTTTC.

Notes on this clone: Relative to the germline gene, one junction end is altered; a read error may explain this. The V gene is TRDV2, the J gene TRDJ1; 12 bases agree with TRDD3. This CDR3 spans 16 amino acids. Germline CDR1 and CDR2: GEAIGNYY and EKD. CDR3 in amino acids: CACDYITGGYTDKPIF. CDR3 nucleotides: TGTGCCTGTGACTACATAACTGGGGGATACACCGATAAACCCATCTTT.

The chain couples TRDV2 to TRDJ1; no reliable D call. The V and J ends lost 0 bases and 0 bases respectively, with 7 bases between them. The CDR3 has 14 residues. The germline V gene has CDR1 GEAIGNYY and CDR2 EKD. Here the CDR3 DNA reads TGTGCCTGTGACACCGCCGGGAACACCGATAAACTCATCTTT. This codes for CACDTAGNTDKLIF.

A note on this clone: One junction end does not reproduce the germline sequence, and a read error may be involved. The chain uses TRDV2 and TRDJ1; 12 nucleotides align to TRDD3. The CDR3 spans 20 residues. Germline V gives CDR1 GEAIGNYY, CDR2 EKD. CDR3 sequence: CACDTLAGGYALGYTDKIIF. The CDR3 nucleotides are TGTGCCTGTGACACATTGGCTGGGGGATACGCGTTGGGATACACCGATAAAATCATCTTT.